This T cell receptor beta chain is drawn from a study of blood T cells in healthy people across ages. The V end was cut by 1 base, the J end by 2 bases, with 9 bases between. Germline V gene sequence: CDR1 SNHLY, CDR2 FYNNEI. CDR3 length: 15 amino acids. The authors ran a second PCR of 7 to 11 cycles using a sample-barcoded 5' primer and a J-beta primer mix. TCRdb fed the 5' RACE reads into MiXCR, producing one record per CDR3 protein. The table has 1.5 million or so distinct CDR3 sequences, approximately 38% seen once; the top ten hold 7% to 9.5%. On this clonotype: Its antigen is currently unknown.

Healthy Caucasians from Russia aged roughly 6 to 95 served as donors. Study-level findings and limits: A strong correlation was seen between TCR beta diversity and naive T cell percentage.

Sequenced: blood. This rearrangement joins TRBV2 to TRBJ1-3; maybe TRBD1 (6 bases). The sequence came from a woman between 18 and 29 years old in good health. The CDR3 nucleotides are TGTGCCAGCAGTGAAGGGGGGGCGACTGGAAACACCATATATTTT. Amino acids: CASSEGGATGNTIYF.